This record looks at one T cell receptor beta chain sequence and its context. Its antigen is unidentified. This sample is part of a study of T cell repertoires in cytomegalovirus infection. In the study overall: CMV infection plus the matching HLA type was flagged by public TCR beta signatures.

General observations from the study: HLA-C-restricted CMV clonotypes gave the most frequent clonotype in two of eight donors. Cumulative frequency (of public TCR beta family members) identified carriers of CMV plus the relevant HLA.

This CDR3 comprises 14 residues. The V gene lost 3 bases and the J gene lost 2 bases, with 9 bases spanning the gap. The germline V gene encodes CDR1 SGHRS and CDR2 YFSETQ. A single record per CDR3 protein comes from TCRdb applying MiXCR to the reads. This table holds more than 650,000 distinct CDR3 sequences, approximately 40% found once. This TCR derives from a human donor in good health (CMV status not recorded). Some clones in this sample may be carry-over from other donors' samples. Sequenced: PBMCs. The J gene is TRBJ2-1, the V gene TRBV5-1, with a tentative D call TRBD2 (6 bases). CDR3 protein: CASSSGGTYNEQFF. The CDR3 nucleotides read TGCGCCAGCAGCTCCGGCGGGACCTACAATGAGCAGTTCTTC.